The 26 T cell receptor beta chains listed next were all sequenced from one sample in a study of cytomegalovirus exposure and HLA in healthy donors. In the PCR, 60 Vbeta and 13 Jbeta primers were used. TCRdb's table, derived via immunoSEQ multiplex PCR, lists solely in-frame clones and lacks some. The data show around 160,000 clones, approximately 80% seen once. The sequenced sample consisted of PBMCs. Receptors originate from a man between 50 and 59 years old in good health and CMV-seropositive.

This clone was seen only once. CDR3 protein: CATSRGDRGRLDEQYF. DNA of the CDR3: TGTGCCACCAGCAGAGGTGACAGGGGGCGCTTGGACGAGCAGTACTTC. V gene TRBV15 combines with J gene TRBJ2-7, with TRBD1 matching over 10 bases. With 1 base clipped from V and 5 bases from J, the junction kept 8 bases outside the gene matches. The CDR3 has 16 amino acids. CDR1 and CDR2 (germline): LNHNV, YYDKDF (reference sequence).

The chain links TRBV19 to TRBJ1-6, with 7 bases fitting TRBD1. CDR1 is LNHDA, CDR2 SQIVND, per germline (reference sequence). V was pared by 6 bases and J by 7 bases, with 9 bases of the junction left unmatched. The CDR3 contains 15 residues. Written as DNA, the CDR3 is TGTGCCAGTAGAATGGACAGGTGGGAGAATTCACCCCTCCACTTT. Residues: CASRMDRWENSPLHF.

This clone was found a few times. The rearrangement uses TRBV4-3 and TRBJ2-2; the match to TRBD1 covers 8 bases. Trimming removed 7 bases from V and 5 bases from J; junction bases left unmatched: 12. The CDR3 loop spans 16 amino acids. Germline CDR1 and CDR2: LGHNA and YSLEER. CDR3 DNA: TGCGCCAGCAAGACAGGGGTTTCGTACCAAACCGGGGAGCTGTTTTTT. It codes for CASKTGVSYQTGELFF.

The chain is built from TRBV27 and TRBJ2-7, with 9 bases fitting TRBD2. V lost 3 bases, J lost 4 bases, and 7 bases stayed unmatched. The CDR3 sequence is 15 residues long. Germline CDR1 reads MNHEY; CDR2 reads SMNVEV (reference sequence). DNA for the CDR3: TGTGCCAGCAGTTTGACAGCGGGGGGTTTTTACGAGCAGTACTTC. This gives the protein CASSLTAGGFYEQYF.

The chain recombines TRBV6-6 with TRBJ1-4, with D unresolved. Germline loops: CDR1 MNHNY, CDR2 SVGAGI (reference sequence). The CDR3 is 15 residues long. V was shortened by 6 bases and J by 3 bases, with 14 bases between the two germline ends. The CDR3 reads CASSSLRGSNEKLFF. The CDR3 DNA reads TGTGCCAGCAGCTCCCTGCGGGGATCTAATGAAAAACTGTTTTTT.

The chain uses TRBV19 and TRBJ1-4, with D maybe TRBD1 (5 bases). The germline V gene has CDR1 LNHDA and CDR2 SQIVND (reference sequence). The CDR3 is 18 amino acids. Trimming took 3 bases from V and 0 from J, leaving 17 bases between them. The CDR3 DNA is TGTGCCAGTAGTATGAGAATAGGACAATATCCAACTAATGAAAAACTGTTTTTT. Protein: CASSMRIGQYPTNEKLFF.

The genes are TRBV2 and TRBJ2-7, with D perhaps matching TRBD1 (6 bases). Trimming removed 2 bases at V and 7 bases at J, with 12 bases between. The CDR3 has 13 amino acids. Germline CDR1 SNHLY, CDR2 FYNNEI. In nucleotides, the CDR3 is TGTGCCAGCAGTGAAACAGGGACGGGGGAGCAGTACTTC. Protein: CASSETGTGEQYF.

This rearrangement joins TRBV7-2 to TRBJ1-6; D remains unclear. V dropped 4 bases and J dropped 1 base, with 8 bases sitting between them. Germline V lookup: CDR1 SGHTA, CDR2 FQGNSA. The CDR3 is 15 residues long. Here the CDR3 reads CASSSRRSYNSPLHF. The CDR3 nucleotides read TGTGCCAGCAGCTCCAGGAGGTCCTATAATTCACCCCTCCACTTT.

J is TRBJ1-2 and V is TRBV4-3; tentatively, D is TRBD1 (6 bases). CDR3 length: 15 amino acids. V shed 3 bases and J shed 7 bases, with 18 bases lying between them. Germline V lookup: CDR1 LGHNA, CDR2 YSLEER. CDR3 in amino acids: CASSHNTGLGSGYTF. The CDR3 DNA follows: TGCGCCAGCAGCCATAACACAGGGTTGGGAAGTGGCTACACCTTC.

The chain recombines TRBV28 with TRBJ2-3, with a possible D match to TRBD2 (7 bases). This CDR3 is built from 16 residues. Looked up from germline, CDR1 is MDHEN and CDR2 is SYDVKM. Deletions cut 5 bases from V and 8 bases from J, with 23 bases between. CDR3 protein: CASSTVGGGMGGTQYF. DNA for the CDR3: TGTGCCAGCAGTACGGTGGGGGGGGGCATGGGAGGTACGCAGTATTTT.

This chain connects TRBV19 to TRBJ2-2, with TRBD1 matching over 9 bases. The length of the CDR3 is 16 residues. Looked up from germline, CDR1 is LNHDA and CDR2 is SQIVND (reference sequence). Trimming cost V 6 bases and J 5 bases; bases outside gene matches: 10. The CDR3 region is CASREGWTGVTGELFF. In nucleotides, the CDR3 is TGTGCCAGTAGGGAAGGTTGGACAGGGGTGACCGGGGAGCTGTTTTTT.

This chain uses TRBV4-2 with TRBJ2-7; weak D call: TRBD1 (6 bases). CDR3 length: 15 amino acids. V dropped 3 bases and J dropped 6 bases, with 18 bases sitting between them. CDR1 is LGHNA and CDR2 is YNFKEQ in the germline V gene. The CDR3 coding sequence is TGTGCCAGCAGCCAGGACAGTCCCCGAACGGGCGAGCAGTACTTC. Its translation is CASSQDSPRTGEQYF.

The J gene is TRBJ1-1, the V gene TRBV6-6; tentative D call: TRBD1 (6 bases). Deletions cut 5 bases from V and 0 bases from J, with 10 bases between. Germline values: CDR1 MNHNY, CDR2 SVGAGI (reference sequence). This CDR3 contains 14 residues. The CDR3 nucleotides read TGTGCCAGCAGTCGCAGGGGCATGAACACTGAAGCTTTCTTT. Protein sequence: CASSRRGMNTEAFF.

V is TRBV18 and J is TRBJ2-7; TRBD2 matches 9 bases. Germline trimming cut 4 bases from V and 5 bases from J; bases unmatched to any gene: 12. There are 16 residues in the CDR3. Looked up from germline, CDR1 is KGHSH and CDR2 is LQKENI. This chain's CDR3 is CASSQVPGLAQDEQYF. Written as DNA, the CDR3 is TGTGCCAGCTCACAGGTGCCGGGACTAGCCCAGGACGAGCAGTACTTC.

This clone showed up just a few times. This chain uses TRBV25-1 with TRBJ1-1; TRBD1 might be the D (5 bases). Germline-derived CDR1 and CDR2 are MGHDK and SYGVNS. Trimming stripped 10 bases from V and 5 bases from J, with 17 bases between. The CDR3 has 13 residues. For the CDR3, the DNA is TGTGCCACCGGGGGGGTGGGGAGAACTGAAGCTTTCTTT. It encodes CATGGVGRTEAFF.

V and J are TRBV5-1 and TRBJ1-2; no definite D call. This CDR3 comprises 13 residues. The ends were cut back, 0 bases at V and 0 bases at J, with 3 bases in the middle. CDR1 and CDR2 from the germline V gene are SGHRS and YFSETQ. CDR3 coding DNA: TGCGCCAGCAGCTTGGTAACTAACTATGGCTACACCTTC. This encodes CASSLVTNYGYTF.

The chain joins TRBV4-2 to TRBJ1-1; D is unresolved. In germline, CDR1 is LGHNA, CDR2 YNFKEQ. The V end lost 6 bases, the J end lost 0 bases, and 11 bases lay between the germline ends. The CDR3 sequence is 14 residues long. The DNA for the CDR3 is TGTGCCAGCAGTTCTGACTTCATGAACACTGAAGCTTTCTTT. Translation: CASSSDFMNTEAFF.

The CDR3 reads CASSRQGGGTDTQYF. CDR3 coding DNA: TGTGCCAGCAGCCGACAGGGGGGAGGCACAGATACGCAGTATTTT. V is TRBV7-2 and J is TRBJ2-3, with 9 bases identical to TRBD1. The CDR3 covers 15 residues. V shed 5 bases and J 1 base; nucleotides not matched to a gene: 4. Germline CDR1 and CDR2: SGHTA and FQGNSA.

The chain joins TRBV21-1 to TRBJ1-1; the table's D gene call, TRBD1, was not cross checked with the DNA. TRBV21-1 is tagged as a pseudogene. This CDR3 comprises 13 residues. The CDR3 protein is CASKNRGTDEAFF. The CDR3 bases are TGTGCCAGCAAGAATAGGGGGACCGATGAAGCTTTCTTT.

This clone was picked up a small number of times. The rearrangement uses TRBV30 and TRBJ2-7; 7 bases map to TRBD1. Germline CDR1 GTSNPN, CDR2 SVGIG (reference sequence). The CDR3 consists of 11 residues. J was trimmed by 6 bases and V by 5 bases; bases with no gene match: 4. The CDR3 is CAWDTGVEQYF. The CDR3 nucleotides read TGTGCCTGGGACACAGGGGTCGAGCAGTACTTC.

CDR3 sequence: CAWRPGQGPRAFF. Here the CDR3 DNA reads TGTGCCTGGAGACCGGGACAGGGGCCAAGAGCTTTCTTT. V gene TRBV30 combines with J gene TRBJ1-1, with 10 bases aligning to TRBD1. The CDR3 consists of 13 residues. The germline CDR1 and CDR2 sequences are GTSNPN and SVGIG (reference sequence). V shed 3 bases, J shed 10 bases, and the junction held 8 bases outside the gene matches.

The chain is built from TRBV5-4 and TRBJ1-1; D call uncertain. V gave up 0 bases and J gave up 11 bases, with 17 bases separating them. The CDR3 contains 14 residues. Germline V gene lookup returns CDR1 SGHNT and CDR2 YYREEE (reference sequence). Written as DNA, the CDR3 is TGTGCCAGCAGCTTGGCGGAGGCCTCGCGCCAGGCTTTCTTT. The encoded protein is CASSLAEASRQAFF.

This chain joins TRBV7-2 and TRBJ1-4, with a weak D call TRBD1 (6 bases). Trimming shortened V by 6 bases and J by 6 bases, and 14 bases separated the two germline ends. Germline V gene lookup returns CDR1 SGHTA and CDR2 FQGNSA. This CDR3 contains 14 residues. This CDR3 is CASRNRAVDEKLFF. The CDR3 DNA is TGTGCCAGCAGGAACAGGGCGGTGGATGAAAAACTGTTTTTT.

This clone was seen just once. The chain combines TRBV27 with TRBJ1-1; D is perhaps TRBD1 (5 bases). The CDR3 is 14 residues long. The germline V and J ends were trimmed by 3 bases and 3 bases, with 11 bases remaining between them. CDR1 and CDR2 (germline): MNHEY, SMNVEV (reference sequence). This CDR3 is CASSFSGGDTEAFF. CDR3 coding DNA: TGTGCCAGCAGTTTCTCCGGGGGGGACACTGAAGCTTTCTTT.

The chain has TRBV4-2 and TRBJ2-3, with a weak D call TRBD2 (5 bases). The CDR3 has 16 amino acids. Deletions cut 3 bases from V and 0 bases from J, with 13 bases between. Germline-derived CDR1 and CDR2 are LGHNA and YNFKEQ. The CDR3 sequence is CASSQETRGSTDTQYF. CDR3 DNA: TGTGCCAGCAGCCAGGAGACACGGGGTAGCACAGATACGCAGTATTTT.

The chain links TRBV2 to TRBJ1-2; maybe TRBD1 (5 bases). V lost 5 bases and J 12 bases, leaving 10 bases between the germline ends. The CDR3 has 10 amino acids. The germline V gene has CDR1 SNHLY and CDR2 FYNNEI. CDR3 nucleotides: TGTGCCAGCAGTACCGACAGCCACACCTTC. This codes for CASSTDSHTF.